The sequence of this TCR beta chain was determined in a study of shared clonotypes between healthy human individuals (dated by TCRdb to about 2020). With respect to the entire study: A couple of women and a few men aged 18 to 49 years were included in the cohort. Per donor, three plates each were used for CD4 naive and CD4 memory, two for CD8 naive, and one for CD8 memory. To estimate repertoire size and how much clonotype sharing occurs between individuals, the study deeply sequenced the blood TCR repertoires of roughly 5 healthy adults. Different laboratories and diverse techniques were used to prepare libraries and sequence TCR repertoires, to increase sequencing depth and limit assay-specific biases. Between about 0.9 and 9 billion PBMCs per donor were obtained by leukapheresis. The investigation overall reported the following: Rarefaction of sorted-subset datasets indicated incomplete sequencing despite the large sequencing depth. Based on pairwise subsampling, the degree of clonotype sharing among donors was expected to be affected by sequencing depth. Sampling was restricted to blood, and TCR repertoires in tissue are likely to differ from TCR repertoires in blood. Higher generation probabilities were observed for clonotypes shared by all four sorted-subset donors than for non-shared clonotypes. The small number of donors limited the genetic and exposure-history diversity represented. Across several donors, roughly 5.1% of naive CD4, 3% to 4% of naive CD8, under 2.5% of memory CD4, and roughly 0.4% of memory CD8 clonotypes were shared. Estimated clonotype richness was generally larger for naive than for memory subsets.

With respect to this clone: The antigen it binds to is not known. Within one base of it there is no much larger clone, and no base qualities were kept.

Using the deep immunoSEQ assay, TCR CDR3 regions were amplified from genomic DNA by multiplex PCR. Genomic DNA extracted from each cell subset was distributed evenly over all wells of several immunoSEQ 96-well plates, and each plate served as one replicate. For sorted subsets, about 210 ng of genomic DNA, equivalent to about 30,000 T cell genomes, went into each replicate PCR. The purified libraries were quantified using a Qubit 3.0 fluorometer, sized with a Bioanalyzer 2100, and then quantified again using the KAPA Library Quantification kit. Every immunoSEQ 96-well plate was sequenced on a separate single-read 150-cycle Illumina NextSeq 550 flow cell. The study's own analysis went as follows. Because only junctional sequences without quality scores were contained in the immunoSEQ output, filtering matching that applied to full-length reads could not be performed. To assign V/J genes and CDR3, sequences were annotated using PyIR, a Python wrapper for IgBLAST v1.9, with IMGT germline references. Any read was removed if the V/J assignment was weak (E-value above 1e-6), the CDR3 was missing, or the read contained stop codons, out-of-frame junctions, or ambiguous translated residues. V3J clonotypes were defined as sequences sharing an identical inferred V gene, J gene, and CDR3 amino acid sequence. The percentage overlap between two repertoires was calculated by dividing the number of shared unique clonotypes by the size of the smaller repertoire. RTK rarefaction, the Chao1 estimator, and Recon v2.1 estimates of unobserved clonotypes were used to assess repertoire richness. Generation probabilities were computed with OLGA for all TCRbeta clonotypes obtained by the gDNA method from several donors. In its TCRdb copy, this immuneACCESS table keeps in-frame sequences only and misses some clones. Where compared with another copy, unresolved V genes explain less than half of these, and the others have no known cause. Clone size and the V and J calls come from that table; the DNA yielded D and trimming. The table for this sample lists about 2 million clones; about 95% of them were counted only once. Together, the top ten hold around 1.1% of the sample.

At the junction V is shortened by 1 base and J by 5 bases; bases outside the gene matches: 6. According to the germline V gene, CDR1 reads SGHAT and CDR2 reads FQNNGV. Including cysteine and phenylalanine, the CDR3 has 15 amino acids. Here the CDR3 DNA is all that survives: 45 bases in frame from base 1. CD8 naive samples consisted of CD45RO-negative cells that were positively selected for CCR7, yielding a CD45RA+CCR7+ population without TemRA cells. Donors were healthy HIV-negative adults with no recently reported acute infections or vaccinations. Every donor was a Caucasian adult residing in Nashville, Tennessee, USA. Blood was collected by leukapheresis, and PBMCs were isolated by Ficoll-Histopaque density gradient centrifugation and then cryopreserved in liquid nitrogen vapor phase. Analytical flow cytometry was used to check the purity and quantity of every magnetically sorted T cell population. Each sorted fraction had its genomic DNA isolated and then quantified by UV absorbance on a Nanodrop 2000c.

Source material: naive CD8+ T cells sorted from blood. The label giving this sample's cell subset or site can be read as: CD45RA+CCR7+. The sequence joins TRBV11-2 to TRBJ2-5, with TRBD2 matching 8 junction bases. This clonotype was obtained from a young man in good health. The nucleotide sequence reads TGTGCCAGCAGCTTAGGAGCGGGGGTTGGGGAGACCCAGTACTTC. Translation gives CASSLGAGVGETQYF.